The entry below gives a single T cell receptor (beta chain) sequence along with its context. Antigen unknown. cDNA libraries for TCR alpha and TCR beta, carrying sample barcodes and UMIs, came from 5'RACE with constant-segment primers. TCRdb re-called the 5' RACE reads through MiXCR, storing one row per CDR3 protein. The sample includes 550,000 to 600,000 distinct CDR3 sequences, roughly 20% of them seen just once. The CDR3 length is 17 residues. CDR1 is SGHVS, CDR2 FNYEAQ, per germline. V was trimmed by 1 base and J by 8 bases, leaving 23 bases between them. These data originate in a study of T-cell memory formation after mild COVID-19. The overall study: TCR clusters were mostly donor specific.

The study's findings and limits: Contracting CD4+ clones were located mainly in CM and EM, and CD8+ clones in EMRA.

Sequenced: PBMCs or a T cell subset sorted from them (not recorded which). The chain recombines TRBV7-6 with TRBJ1-2; maybe TRBD1 (6 bases). This TCR came from an adult woman who had mild COVID-19 (a few samples of this study predate the infection). Cell type and time point are not known. The CDR3 DNA reads as TGTGCCAGCAGCTTAGTCCCAAACTTGGGGGCGCCGGGAGGCTACACCTTC. This encodes CASSLVPNLGAPGGYTF.